This T cell receptor beta chain was documented in a study of blood T cell repertoires in COVID-19. Participants were aged about 18 to 95 years, lived in 24 US areas, and enrolled virtually. Sequenced by immunoSEQ multiplex PCR; TCRdb stores in-frame clones only, minus some. The sample lists 300,000 to 450,000 clones, 87% occurring once. The CDR3 extends over 13 amino acids. Per the germline V gene, CDR1 is SNHLY and CDR2 is FYNNEI. J lost 3 bases, V lost 6 bases, and 3 bases had no gene match. The chain links TRBV2 to TRBJ1-2; 8 bases map to TRBD1. The specimen sequenced was PBMCs or T cells enriched from blood (not recorded which). The receptor comes from a woman in her thirties who had recovered from COVID-19. The CDR3 DNA sequence: TGTGCCAGCAGCACACAGGGGGACTATGGCTACACCTTC. This encodes CASSTQGDYGYTF.